The 28 T cell receptor beta chains in this list originate from one sample, sequenced in a study of blood T cell repertoires in COVID-19. Clones were read by immunoSEQ multiplex PCR, and TCRdb kept only the in-frame ones, dropping some. The table shows 200,000 to 250,000 clones, with 88% occurring only once. The sample taken for sequencing was PBMCs or T cells enriched from blood (not recorded which). The receptors originated from a woman in her forties or fifties with acute COVID-19.

This clone was observed a single time. The V and J genes are TRBV5-4 and TRBJ1-2; D unresolved. This CDR3 comprises 14 residues. Per the germline V gene, CDR1 is SGHNT and CDR2 is YYREEE (reference sequence). Trimming cost V 0 bases and J 4 bases, with 10 bases left between them. As DNA, the CDR3 is TGTGCCAGCAGCTTGGACAGACGATTCTATGGCTACACCTTC. This sequence encodes CASSLDRRFYGYTF.

The V and J genes are TRBV27 and TRBJ2-7, with TRBD1 matching over 9 bases. Germline V gene data show CDR1 as MNHEY and CDR2 as SMNVEV (reference sequence). CDR3 length: 14 amino acids. V was clipped by 6 bases and J by 2 bases; unmatched bases: 5. The CDR3 nucleotides read TGTGCCAGCAGCCGGGACAGGGTCACCTACGAGCAGTACTTC. Protein product: CASSRDRVTYEQYF.

This chain links TRBV6-2 or TRBV6-3 with TRBJ2-3; 7 nucleotides match TRBD2. CDR1 and CDR2 (germline): MNHEY, SVGEGT. The CDR3 extends over 13 amino acids. The V segment lost 5 bases and the J segment 5 bases; nucleotides outside the gene matches: 4. The CDR3 here is CASSHGGGDTQYF. The CDR3, as DNA: TGTGCCAGCAGTCACGGCGGGGGAGATACGCAGTATTTT.

Only one count was recorded for this clone. The chain links TRBV7-9 to TRBJ2-6, with D unresolved. The CDR3 is 16 amino acids. Germline lookup yields CDR1 SEHNR and CDR2 FQNEAQ (reference sequence). V shed 2 bases and J shed 0 bases, with 8 bases lying between them. The CDR3 DNA reads TGTGCCAGCAGCTTACACGGTAGCTCTGGGGCCAACGTCCTGACTTTC. Its protein is CASSLHGSSGANVLTF. Drawing the rest from reference TRBV7-9 and TRBJ2-6, the complete variable domain is DTGVSQNPRHKITKRGQNVTFRCDPISEHNRLYWYRQTLGQGPEFLTYFQNEAQLEKSRLLSDRFSAERPKGSFSTLEIQRTEQGDSAMYLCASSLHGSSGANVLTFGAGSRLTVL.

This clone was seen a single time. This chain connects TRBV28 to TRBJ2-6; D unclear. V lost 4 bases and J lost 2, with 15 bases in between. There are 17 residues in the CDR3. Germline V gene sequence: CDR1 MDHEN, CDR2 SYDVKM. The DNA for the CDR3 is TGTGCCAGCAGTTCCTCACCCCCCTATGCTGGGGCCAACGTCCTGACTTTC. Residues: CASSSSPPYAGANVLTF.

V is TRBV7-8 and J is TRBJ2-4, with TRBD2 as a possible D gene (6 bases). The CDR3 totals 13 residues. V lost 5 bases and J lost 9, with 14 bases in between. Looked up from germline, CDR1 is SGHVS and CDR2 is FQNEAQ. This CDR3 is CASSVSRESIQYF. CDR3 DNA sequence: TGTGCCAGCAGCGTTTCCCGGGAGTCCATTCAGTACTTC.

The chain recombines TRBV28 with TRBJ2-3; perhaps TRBD2 as D (6 bases). The germline gives CDR1 MDHEN, CDR2 SYDVKM. The CDR3 contains 17 residues. V was trimmed by 3 bases and J by 0 bases, leaving 16 bases between them. Here the CDR3 reads CASSFLSGSGSTDTQYF. The CDR3 DNA follows: TGTGCCAGCAGTTTTCTCTCCGGAAGCGGGAGCACAGATACGCAGTATTTT. The full variable domain, rest sourced from reference TRBV28 and TRBJ2-3, is DVKVTQSSRYLVKRTGEKVFLECVQDMDHENMFWYRQDPGLGLRLIYFSYDVKMKEKGDIPEGYSVSREKKERFSLILESASTNQTSMYLCASSFLSGSGSTDTQYFGPGTRLTVL.

The chain combines TRBV7-2 with TRBJ2-7, with TRBD1 as a possible D gene (5 bases). The germline gives CDR1 SGHTA, CDR2 FQGNSA. This CDR3 comprises 14 residues. V lost 3 bases to trimming and J lost 4 bases, with 13 bases between them. This CDR3 is CASSLNGALYEQYF. DNA for the CDR3: TGTGCCAGCAGCTTGAATGGGGCGCTTTACGAGCAGTACTTC. The full variable domain, its missing parts supplied by reference TRBV7-2 and TRBJ2-7, is GAGVSQSPSNKVTEKGKDVELRCDPISGHTALYWYRQSLGQGLEFLIYFQGNSAPDKSGLPSDRFSAERTGGSVSTLTIQRTQQEDSAVYLCASSLNGALYEQYFGPGTRLTVT.

This clone has just one count. Written as DNA, the CDR3 is TGTGCCAGCAGCTGGGGACAGCTCTACTCCTACGAGCAGTACTTC. This gives the protein CASSWGQLYSYEQYF. The rearrangement links TRBV6-5 to TRBJ2-7; 7 bases align to TRBD1. The CDR3 is 15 amino acids. Trimming cost V 6 bases and J 0 bases; bases outside gene matches: 8. Germline V gene data show CDR1 as MNHEY and CDR2 as SVGAGI.

The rearrangement joins TRBV25-1 to TRBJ1-1; D is undetermined. Trimming removed 2 bases from V and 0 bases from J, with 10 bases in between. The CDR3 has 15 residues. CDR1 is MGHDK and CDR2 is SYGVNS in the germline V gene. DNA for the CDR3: TGTGCCAGCAGTGAAGGGCCAAGAATGAACACTGAAGCTTTCTTT. This gives the protein CASSEGPRMNTEAFF.

The chain employs TRBV6-5 and TRBJ1-2, with TRBD1 identical over 10 bases. In germline, CDR1 is MNHEY, CDR2 SVGAGI. After removal of 2 bases from V and 2 bases from J, the junction contained 2 bases not matched to a gene. CDR3 length: 15 residues. In DNA form, the CDR3 reads TGTGCCAGCAGTTACCCGGGACAGGGGAACTATGGCTACACCTTC. This translates into CASSYPGQGNYGYTF.

This chain joins TRBV4-1 and TRBJ1-2, with 9 bases identical to TRBD1. V shed 2 bases, J shed 8 bases, and the junction held 9 bases outside the gene matches. CDR1 is MGHRA and CDR2 is YSYEKL in the germline V gene. The CDR3 runs 15 residues. CDR3 loop: CASSQPLQGARGYTF. In DNA, the CDR3 is TGCGCCAGCAGCCAACCACTACAGGGGGCGCGAGGCTACACCTTC.

The rearrangement joins TRBV7-3 to TRBJ2-5; 7 nucleotides match TRBD1. Germline V gives CDR1 SGHTA, CDR2 FQGTGA. The CDR3 totals 13 residues. V lost 5 bases to trimming and J lost 4 bases; unmatched junction nucleotides: 4. CDR3: CASSPAGGETQYF. The CDR3 nucleotides read TGTGCCAGCAGCCCAGCAGGGGGAGAGACCCAGTACTTC.

V is TRBV7-2 and J is TRBJ2-3, with a weak D call TRBD2 (5 bases). The CDR3 sequence is 12 residues long. Germline CDR1 and CDR2: SGHTA and FQGNSA. V was pared by 8 bases and J by 3 bases, with 9 bases between. CDR3 in DNA: TGTGCCAGCCGCACGGGAACAGATACGCAGTATTTT. It is translated as CASRTGTDTQYF.

V and J are TRBV6-1 and TRBJ1-6; D not certain. The CDR3 runs 17 residues. The V gene's germline CDR1 is MNHNS and CDR2 SASEGT. V was pared by 1 base and J by 6 bases, with 16 bases between. Here the CDR3 DNA reads TGTGCCAGCAGTGAAGTTTCGTTCTTGAGGGTTAATTCACCCCTCCACTTT. This encodes CASSEVSFLRVNSPLHF.

The genes are TRBV4-1 and TRBJ2-5; D not resolved. Germline V gene sequence: CDR1 MGHRA, CDR2 YSYEKL. Between the trimmed V and J ends, which lost 1 base and 3 bases, there was a span of 9 bases. This CDR3 has 14 residues. This CDR3 is CASSQAAVEETQYF. CDR3 DNA: TGCGCCAGCAGCCAAGCGGCGGTGGAAGAGACCCAGTACTTC.

A few counts support this clone. CDR3 amino acids: CASSLGGRLKLEQFF. For the CDR3, the DNA is TGTGCCAGCAGCTTGGGCGGGAGACTCAAGTTAGAGCAGTTCTTC. This sequence joins TRBV5-4 and TRBJ2-1; 7 bases align to TRBD2. Per germline, CDR1 SGHNT and CDR2 YYREEE (reference sequence). V gave up 0 bases and J gave up 10 bases; unmatched junction bases: 10. The CDR3 has 15 amino acids.

This clone was detected only once. The CDR3: CASSQVWTGKETGELFF. Written as DNA, the CDR3 is TGTGCCAGCAGCCAAGTCTGGACAGGAAAGGAAACCGGGGAGCTGTTTTTT. The V gene is TRBV4-2, the J gene TRBJ2-2; 7 bases fit TRBD1. Germline trimming cut 1 base from V and 5 bases from J; bases unmatched to any gene: 10. Germline CDR1 and CDR2: LGHNA and YNFKEQ. The CDR3 contains 17 residues.

The rearrangement joins TRBV27 to TRBJ2-7; 9 bases match TRBD2. This CDR3 has 15 amino acids. Trimming removed 6 bases from V and 0 bases from J; junction bases left unmatched: 6. Germline lookup yields CDR1 MNHEY and CDR2 SMNVEV (reference sequence). The CDR3 DNA follows: TGTGCCAGCAGAACTTATAGCGGGAGCTCCTACGAGCAGTACTTC. Translated, it gives CASRTYSGSSYEQYF.

The CDR3: CASSSGTGLEKLFF. The CDR3 DNA reads TGTGCCAGCAGTTCAGGGACAGGGTTGGAAAAACTGTTTTTT. The chain joins TRBV9 to TRBJ1-4; 9 bases agree with TRBD1. The CDR3 extends over 14 amino acids. V lost 5 bases and J lost 8; bases outside the gene matches: 7. The germline V gene encodes CDR1 SGDLS and CDR2 YYNGEE.

This clone was counted a few times. The rearrangement joins TRBV6-5 to TRBJ1-1; 7 bases match TRBD1. The CDR3 covers 13 residues. Germline V gene lookup returns CDR1 MNHEY and CDR2 SVGAGI. The ends lost 8 bases at V and 4 bases at J; junction bases unmatched: 7. The chain's CDR3 is CASVKQGSTEAFF. As DNA, the CDR3 is TGTGCCAGCGTCAAACAGGGGAGCACTGAAGCTTTCTTT.

Only one count was recorded for this clone. V and J are TRBV28 and TRBJ1-6; maybe TRBD1 (5 bases). The CDR3 has 14 residues. Trimming removed 7 bases at V and 8 bases at J, with 15 bases between. Germline lookup yields CDR1 MDHEN and CDR2 SYDVKM. Here the CDR3 reads CASNHRGVYSPLHF. CDR3 nucleotide sequence: TGTGCCAGCAACCACCGGGGGGTTTATTCACCCCTCCACTTT.

The CDR3 DNA follows: TGTGCCAGTAGTATTCAGTTTGGGGGCCGGGAGCAGTTCTTC. It yields the protein CASSIQFGGREQFF. The rearrangement uses TRBV19 and TRBJ2-1; D perhaps matches TRBD1 (6 bases). The CDR3 consists of 14 residues. Per germline, CDR1 LNHDA and CDR2 SQIVND (reference sequence). V was cut by 3 bases and J by 10 bases, with 16 bases left in between.

This clone was recorded only once. The chain employs TRBV7-2 and TRBJ2-1; no clear D. The germline V gene has CDR1 SGHTA and CDR2 FQGNSA. The CDR3 loop spans 14 amino acids. Trimming took off 1 base at V and 10 bases at J, with 14 bases between the two ends. CDR3 DNA: TGTGCCAGCAGCTTAGATACGGCTTCAGGCGAGCAGTTCTTC. Protein sequence: CASSLDTASGEQFF.

Only one count was recorded for this clone. The chain has TRBV12-5 and TRBJ2-3, with a tentative D call TRBD1 (6 bases). The CDR3 has 14 residues. The V and J ends lost 1 base and 3 bases respectively, with 8 bases between them. Germline V gene sequence: CDR1 LGHNT, CDR2 FRNRAP. For the CDR3, the DNA is TGTGCTAGTGGTTTGGCGGACAGAACAGATACGCAGTATTTT. Translating it yields CASGLADRTDTQYF. The full variable domain, with the rest looked up from reference TRBV12-5 and TRBJ2-3, is DARVTQTPRHKVTEMGQEVTMRCQPILGHNTVFWYRQTMMQGLELLAYFRNRAPLDDSGMPKDRFSAEMPDATLATLKIQPSEPRDSAVYFCASGLADRTDTQYFGPGTRLTVL.

The chain carries TRBV10-3 and TRBJ2-2; the match to TRBD2 covers 16 bases. After removal of 0 bases from V and 7 bases from J, the junction contained 8 bases not matched to a gene. The CDR3 is 19 residues long. The germline gives CDR1 ENHRY, CDR2 SYGVKD. The CDR3 region is CAISESAGLAGGPVGELFF. The CDR3 coding sequence is TGTGCCATCAGTGAGTCGGCGGGACTAGCGGGAGGGCCGGTCGGGGAGCTGTTTTTT.

The gene calls are TRBV28 and TRBJ2-1; 8 positions match TRBD1. The CDR3 runs 16 residues. Germline-derived CDR1 and CDR2 are MDHEN and SYDVKM. V gave up 3 bases and J gave up 7 bases; unmatched junction bases: 11. CDR3 in DNA: TGTGCCAGCAGTTTTCTGGCCAGGGGGCCGATAAATGAGCAGTTCTTC. It yields the protein CASSFLARGPINEQFF. Full variable domain (remainder filled in from reference TRBV28 and TRBJ2-1): DVKVTQSSRYLVKRTGEKVFLECVQDMDHENMFWYRQDPGLGLRLIYFSYDVKMKEKGDIPEGYSVSREKKERFSLILESASTNQTSMYLCASSFLARGPINEQFFGPGTRLTVL.

V is TRBV18 and J is TRBJ2-2; D unclear. V was pared by 6 bases and J by 5 bases, with 13 bases between. The CDR3 sequence is 14 residues long. Germline CDR1 and CDR2: KGHSH and LQKENI. DNA for the CDR3: TGTGCCAGCTCCCCAGACCTCGGGACCGGGGAGCTGTTTTTT. This codes for CASSPDLGTGELFF.